The 11 T cell receptor beta chains below were found in one sample sequenced in a study of CD8+CD57+ T cells in acquired aplastic anemia. According to the study, genomic DNA was the template for TCR beta VDJ and CDR3 profiling. TCRdb fed the reads into MiXCR, producing one record per CDR3 protein. The sample has under 75,000 distinct CDR3 sequences, 50% to 55% seen once. Sequencing used sorted CD4+, CD8+, or CD8+CD57+ T cells (not recorded which) from PBMCs. These receptors were taken from a human donor in good health, serving as a control.

The rearrangement links TRBV7-3 to TRBJ2-7; no clear D. The CDR3 totals 14 residues. The V gene lost 1 base and the J gene lost 5 bases, with 12 bases spanning the gap. CDR1 and CDR2 from the germline V gene are SGHTA and FQGTGA. In nucleotides, the CDR3 is TGTGCCAGCAGCTTAATTGCACGGCTAGACGAGCAGTACTTC. Amino acid sequence: CASSLIARLDEQYF. Full variable domain (remainder filled in from reference TRBV7-3 and TRBJ2-7): GAGVSQTPSNKVTEKGKYVELRCDPISGHTALYWYRQSLGQGPEFLIYFQGTGAADDSGLPNDRFFAVRPEGSVSTLKIQRTERGDSAVYLCASSLIARLDEQYFGPGTRLTVT.

The rearrangement links TRBV15 to TRBJ1-1; possible D gene TRBD1, 6 bases. Trimming cost V 3 bases and J 1 base, with 12 bases left between them. Germline CDR1 reads LNHNV; CDR2 reads YYDKDF (reference sequence). This CDR3 contains 15 residues. Here the CDR3 reads CATSRVQGKNTEAFF. The CDR3 DNA is TGTGCCACCAGCAGGGTACAGGGTAAGAACACTGAAGCTTTCTTT.

Ten or more counts support this clonotype. The rearrangement uses TRBV12-3 or TRBV12-4 and TRBJ1-5; weak D call: TRBD1 (6 bases). The CDR3 is 15 residues long. Trimming left V 3 bases short and J 0 bases short, with 9 bases between. The CDR3 DNA reads TGTGCCAGCAGTTTCGAAGGGGGTAGCAATCAGCCCCAGCATTTT. Residues: CASSFEGGSNQPQHF.

V gene TRBV10-3 combines with J gene TRBJ2-6; D ambiguous. V was pared by 0 bases and J by 2 bases, with 11 bases between. Germline V lookup: CDR1 ENHRY, CDR2 SYGVKD. The CDR3 consists of 17 residues. CDR3 loop: CAISESTPGPGANVLTF. CDR3 nucleotides: TGTGCCATCAGTGAGTCGACCCCAGGTCCTGGGGCCAACGTCCTGACTTTC.

The table lists this clonotype with a few counts. The chain employs TRBV10-3 and TRBJ2-7; 8 nucleotides agree with TRBD1. Germline V gene sequence: CDR1 ENHRY, CDR2 SYGVKD. The CDR3 totals 13 residues. Trimming at V came to 6 bases and at J to 1 base, leaving 2 bases not matched to a gene. This chain's CDR3 is CAIRDRASYEQYF. DNA of the CDR3: TGTGCCATCAGGGACAGGGCATCCTACGAGCAGTACTTC.

The chain is built from TRBV20-1 and TRBJ2-1, with D perhaps TRBD2 (6 bases). Per the germline V gene, CDR1 is DFQATT and CDR2 is SNEGSKA (reference sequence). The CDR3 has 14 residues. CDR3 sequence reads: CSLNSGGGVNEQFF. CDR3 in DNA: TGCAGCCTAAACTCTGGGGGAGGTGTCAATGAGCAGTTCTTC.

As for this clonotype: This may stem from a read error, because a much larger clone lies one nucleotide away. The CDR3 does not end in the conserved phenylalanine or tryptophan, so this is likely a read error. The genes are TRBV7-2 and TRBJ2-7, with a tentative D call TRBD2 (6 bases). Germline V gene sequence: CDR1 SGHTA, CDR2 FQGNSA. The ends were cut back, 5 bases at V and 3 bases at J, with 17 bases in the middle. The CDR3 consists of 15 residues. The CDR3 spells CASSPGDGGGYEQYS. The CDR3 DNA sequence: TGTGCCAGCAGCCCAGGCGACGGGGGAGGCTACGAGCAGTACTCC.

CDR3 loop: CATSREMAGGPNEQFF. CDR3 sequence (DNA): TGTGCCACCAGCAGAGAGATGGCGGGGGGGCCCAATGAGCAGTTCTTC. The chain links TRBV15 to TRBJ2-1; 9 bases agree with TRBD2. The length of the CDR3 is 16 residues. Trimming cost V 0 bases and J 6 bases; bases outside gene matches: 6. Per the germline V gene, CDR1 is LNHNV and CDR2 is YYDKDF (reference sequence). Supplemented by reference TRBV15 and TRBJ2-1, the full variable domain reads DAMVIQNPRYQVTQFGKPVTLSCSQTLNHNVMYWYQQKSSQAPKLLFHYYDKDFNNEADTPDNFQSRRPNTSFCFLDIRSPGLGDTAMYLCATSREMAGGPNEQFFGPGTRLTVL.

J is TRBJ1-6 and V is TRBV29-1; no firm D call. CDR1 and CDR2 from the germline V gene are SQVTM and ANQGSEA. With 2 bases removed from V and 0 bases from J, the gap between germline ends came to 17 bases. This CDR3 comprises 18 residues. The CDR3 loop reads CSVEPLPPRSSYNSPLHF. The CDR3 bases are TGCAGCGTTGAACCCCTGCCCCCGAGGAGCTCCTATAATTCACCCCTCCACTTT.

The CDR3 nucleotides are TGTGCCAGCATACTAGCCAATGAGCAGTTCTTC. Translating it yields CASILANEQFF. The rearrangement uses TRBV25-1 and TRBJ2-1; D is perhaps TRBD2 (6 bases). The CDR3 length is 11 residues. Trimming shortened V by 7 bases and J by 6 bases, and 7 bases separated the two germline ends. The germline V gene has CDR1 MGHDK and CDR2 SYGVNS.

The chain recombines TRBV7-2 with TRBJ2-7; 7 bases align to TRBD1. Germline V gives CDR1 SGHTA, CDR2 FQGNSA. V was clipped by 6 bases and J by 3 bases; unmatched bases: 8. CDR3 length: 14 residues. CDR3 nucleotides: TGTGCCAGCAGGCGGACAGGAAAGAACTACGAGCAGTACTTC. It specifies CASRRTGKNYEQYF. The whole variable domain, remainder taken from reference TRBV7-2 and TRBJ2-7, is GAGVSQSPSNKVTEKGKDVELRCDPISGHTALYWYRQSLGQGLEFLIYFQGNSAPDKSGLPSDRFSAERTGGSVSTLTIQRTQQEDSAVYLCASRRTGKNYEQYFGPGTRLTVT.